Below, 10 T cell receptor beta chains from the same sample are listed, as sequenced in a study of blood T cells in healthy people across ages. The authors ran a second PCR of about 6 to 11 cycles using a sample-barcoded 5' primer and a J-beta primer mix. TCRdb re-analysed the 5' RACE reads in MiXCR, keeping a single row per CDR3 protein. The sample lists about a million distinct CDR3 sequences, 45% to 60% seen once, with roughly a fifth in the top ten. The material sequenced was blood. Receptors originate from a woman aged 60-75 years in good health.

This clonotype was found a few times. The rearrangement uses TRBV27 and TRBJ2-5, with D possibly TRBD1 on 5 matching bases. Trimming pared 6 bases from V and 5 bases from J, leaving 10 bases between. CDR1 and CDR2 from the germline V gene are MNHEY and SMNVEV (reference sequence). The CDR3 runs to 12 residues. The CDR3: CASRGLEETQYF. The CDR3 DNA reads TGTGCCAGCAGGGGGCTAGAGGAGACCCAGTACTTC.

V and J are TRBV29-1 and TRBJ1-2; D is perhaps TRBD1 (5 bases). Per the germline V gene, CDR1 is SQVTM and CDR2 is ANQGSEA. Trimming stripped 4 bases from V and 4 bases from J, with 13 bases between. The CDR3 has 13 residues. The CDR3 region has the DNA TGCAGCGTTGCGGACACGATTAGCTATGGCTACACCTTC. Translating it yields CSVADTISYGYTF.

V usage is TRBV6-1 and J usage is TRBJ2-3; TRBD2 is a possible D gene (6 bases). The CDR3 covers 14 residues. V shed 5 bases and J shed 2 bases, with 11 bases lying between them. Per the germline V gene, CDR1 is MNHNS and CDR2 is SASEGT. The CDR3 here is CASSSGLYTDTQYF. CDR3 bases: TGTGCCAGCAGTTCGGGACTCTACACAGATACGCAGTATTTT.

Comments on this clonotype: The junction and the germline gene differ at one end; a read error may be behind it. This chain connects TRBV3-1 to TRBJ2-4; D could derive from TRBD1 or TRBD2 (5 bases each). The last part of the DNA fits TRBJ2-5 better; the J call may be wrong. The CDR3 is 16 residues long. Germline CDR1 and CDR2: LGHDT and YNNKEL (reference sequence). The chain's CDR3 is CASSQGSGGSPETQYF. The CDR3 DNA is TGCGCCAGCAGCCAAGGTAGTGGGGGTTCTCCAGAGACCCAGTACTTC.

V usage is TRBV10-3 and J usage is TRBJ2-7, with D perhaps TRBD2 (6 bases). Trimming pared 4 bases from V and 4 bases from J, leaving 11 bases between. The CDR3 covers 13 residues. From germline, CDR1 is ENHRY and CDR2 SYGVKD. This chain's CDR3 is CAISGGGRYEQYF. Written as DNA, the CDR3 is TGTGCCATCAGTGGTGGTGGGAGGTACGAGCAGTACTTC.

Here the CDR3 DNA reads TGTGCCAGCAGCCAAAACCCAATCGGGGAGCTGTTTTTT. Translating it yields CASSQNPIGELFF. The chain recombines TRBV7-2 with TRBJ2-2; D gene uncertain. Germline V gene lookup returns CDR1 SGHTA and CDR2 FQGNSA. Trimming took off 5 bases at V and 7 bases at J, with 11 bases between the two ends. The CDR3 length is 13 residues. Together with reference TRBV7-2 and TRBJ2-2, the CDR3 gives the full variable domain: GAGVSQSPSNKVTEKGKDVELRCDPISGHTALYWYRQSLGQGLEFLIYFQGNSAPDKSGLPSDRFSAERTGGSVSTLTIQRTQQEDSAVYLCASSQNPIGELFFGEGSRLTVL.

This clonotype was seen more than once but under ten times. CDR3 in DNA: TGCGCCAGCAGCCTCTTTAACAGGGAATCAGCGTATGGCTACACCTTC. Amino acids: CASSLFNRESAYGYTF. The rearrangement links TRBV4-3 to TRBJ1-2; D may be TRBD1 (6 bases). V lost 4 bases to trimming and J lost 5 bases, with 20 bases between them. The CDR3 has 16 residues. Per the germline V gene, CDR1 is LGHNA and CDR2 is YSLEER.

The rearrangement links TRBV6-2 or TRBV6-3 to TRBJ2-3, with 15 bases matching TRBD2. This CDR3 has 24 amino acids. Germline values: CDR1 MNHEY, CDR2 SVGEGT. The V and J ends lost 6 bases and 0 bases, in that order; junction bases with no gene match: 25. CDR3 in amino acids: CASRSLIGLTGTSGRWISTDTQYF. The CDR3 DNA follows: TGTGCCAGCAGAAGCTTAATCGGATTAACCGGGACTAGCGGGAGGTGGATAAGCACAGATACGCAGTATTTT.

The chain has TRBV5-1 and TRBJ1-2, with a weak D call TRBD1 (6 bases). Deletions cut 4 bases from V and 8 bases from J, with 24 bases between. The CDR3 is 16 amino acids. Germline CDR1 and CDR2: SGHRS and YFSETQ. CDR3: CASSHDGALQGVGYTF. Here the CDR3 DNA reads TGCGCCAGCAGCCATGACGGGGCACTACAGGGAGTGGGCTACACCTTC.

This clonotype was detected only a few times. The chain combines TRBV20-1 with TRBJ1-4, with no clear D. This CDR3 is 12 amino acids long. The germline CDR1 and CDR2 sequences are DFQATT and SNEGSKA (reference sequence). Deletions cut 5 bases from V and 2 bases from J, with 6 bases between. CDR3 DNA: TGCAGTGCTTTGGGGACTAATGAAAAACTGTTTTTT. Amino acid sequence: CSALGTNEKLFF.